The entry that follows covers one TCR beta chain sequence. The protocol was immunoSEQ multiplex PCR, while the TCRdb copy is restricted to in-frame clones and leaves out a portion. Among 150,000 to 200,000 clones listed, 70% to 90% were seen once. CDR1 and CDR2 (germline): SGHDT, YYEEEE. The trim removed 4 bases at V and 1 base at J, leaving 2 bases unmatched. This CDR3 region has 15 residues. These data originate in a study of T cell responses to AZD1222 COVID-19 vaccine. The sample in question was peripheral blood, obtained 28 days after the second dose of the MenACWY control vaccine. This sequence was found in an adult who received the MenACWY meningococcal vaccine as a control. The rearrangement uses TRBV5-6 and TRBJ2-3; 11 bases are shared with TRBD2. The CDR3 sequence is CASSLTSGGTDTQYF. CDR3 nucleotides: TGTGCCAGCAGCCTGACTAGCGGGGGCACAGATACGCAGTATTTT.